The 5 T cell receptor beta chains listed next were all sequenced from one sample in a study of blood T cells in healthy people across ages. PCR was performed a second time for roughly 7 to 12 cycles using a sample-barcoded 5' primer and a J-beta primer mix. TCRdb re-called the 5' RACE reads through MiXCR, storing one row per CDR3 protein. The sample includes around 1,600,000 distinct CDR3 sequences, approximately 39% seen only once; the top ten take just over 4%. What was sequenced was blood. The receptors originated from a woman between 18 and 29 years old in good health.

This clonotype has a handful of counts. The chain has TRBV20-1 and TRBJ2-4; 7 bases align to TRBD1. The end of the DNA aligns better with TRBJ2-7, so the J call may be wrong. This CDR3 spans 15 amino acids. CDR1 DFQATT and CDR2 SNEGSKA come from the germline V gene (reference sequence). In DNA, the CDR3 is TGCAGTGCAAGGAGAGGGAAGAGGGGGCGGTACGAGCAGTACTTC. The encoded protein is CSARRGKRGRYEQYF.

V gene TRBV19 combines with J gene TRBJ2-1; D might be TRBD2 (5 bases). V lost 7 bases to trimming and J lost 2 bases, with 9 bases between them. Germline V gene lookup returns CDR1 LNHDA and CDR2 SQIVND (reference sequence). This CDR3 contains 13 residues. In DNA, the CDR3 is TGTGCCAGTACCTCCGGGGCCTACAATGAGCAGTTCTTC. Translated: CASTSGAYNEQFF.

The V call is TRBV20-1, the J call TRBJ2-7; D is unresolved. Germline CDR1 DFQATT, CDR2 SNEGSKA (reference sequence). The CDR3 has 15 amino acids. The V end was cut by 6 bases, the J end by 2 bases, with 20 bases between. In nucleotides, the CDR3 is TGCAGTGCGCCGGGCCTTTCGTTCGGGCCCTACGAGCAGTACTTC. Translating it yields CSAPGLSFGPYEQYF.

This clonotype showed up just a few times. The chain employs TRBV6-6 and TRBJ1-1; unclear D gene. V lost 7 bases to trimming and J lost 0 bases, with 12 bases between them. This CDR3 contains 14 residues. The germline V gene has CDR1 MNHNY and CDR2 SVGAGI (reference sequence). The CDR3 loop reads CASILRVVNTEAFF. In DNA form, the CDR3 reads TGTGCCAGCATCCTTCGGGTGGTGAACACTGAAGCTTTCTTT.

In this sample, this clonotype turned up many times. The chain joins TRBV2 to TRBJ2-6, with TRBD1 matching 7 bases. J was trimmed by 0 bases and V by 4 bases; bases with no gene match: 6. Per the germline V gene, CDR1 is SNHLY and CDR2 is FYNNEI. The CDR3 runs to 17 residues. For the CDR3, the DNA is TGTGCCAGCAGTGCCGGGACAGCCAGCTCTGGGGCCAACGTCCTGACTTTC. It codes for CASSAGTASSGANVLTF.